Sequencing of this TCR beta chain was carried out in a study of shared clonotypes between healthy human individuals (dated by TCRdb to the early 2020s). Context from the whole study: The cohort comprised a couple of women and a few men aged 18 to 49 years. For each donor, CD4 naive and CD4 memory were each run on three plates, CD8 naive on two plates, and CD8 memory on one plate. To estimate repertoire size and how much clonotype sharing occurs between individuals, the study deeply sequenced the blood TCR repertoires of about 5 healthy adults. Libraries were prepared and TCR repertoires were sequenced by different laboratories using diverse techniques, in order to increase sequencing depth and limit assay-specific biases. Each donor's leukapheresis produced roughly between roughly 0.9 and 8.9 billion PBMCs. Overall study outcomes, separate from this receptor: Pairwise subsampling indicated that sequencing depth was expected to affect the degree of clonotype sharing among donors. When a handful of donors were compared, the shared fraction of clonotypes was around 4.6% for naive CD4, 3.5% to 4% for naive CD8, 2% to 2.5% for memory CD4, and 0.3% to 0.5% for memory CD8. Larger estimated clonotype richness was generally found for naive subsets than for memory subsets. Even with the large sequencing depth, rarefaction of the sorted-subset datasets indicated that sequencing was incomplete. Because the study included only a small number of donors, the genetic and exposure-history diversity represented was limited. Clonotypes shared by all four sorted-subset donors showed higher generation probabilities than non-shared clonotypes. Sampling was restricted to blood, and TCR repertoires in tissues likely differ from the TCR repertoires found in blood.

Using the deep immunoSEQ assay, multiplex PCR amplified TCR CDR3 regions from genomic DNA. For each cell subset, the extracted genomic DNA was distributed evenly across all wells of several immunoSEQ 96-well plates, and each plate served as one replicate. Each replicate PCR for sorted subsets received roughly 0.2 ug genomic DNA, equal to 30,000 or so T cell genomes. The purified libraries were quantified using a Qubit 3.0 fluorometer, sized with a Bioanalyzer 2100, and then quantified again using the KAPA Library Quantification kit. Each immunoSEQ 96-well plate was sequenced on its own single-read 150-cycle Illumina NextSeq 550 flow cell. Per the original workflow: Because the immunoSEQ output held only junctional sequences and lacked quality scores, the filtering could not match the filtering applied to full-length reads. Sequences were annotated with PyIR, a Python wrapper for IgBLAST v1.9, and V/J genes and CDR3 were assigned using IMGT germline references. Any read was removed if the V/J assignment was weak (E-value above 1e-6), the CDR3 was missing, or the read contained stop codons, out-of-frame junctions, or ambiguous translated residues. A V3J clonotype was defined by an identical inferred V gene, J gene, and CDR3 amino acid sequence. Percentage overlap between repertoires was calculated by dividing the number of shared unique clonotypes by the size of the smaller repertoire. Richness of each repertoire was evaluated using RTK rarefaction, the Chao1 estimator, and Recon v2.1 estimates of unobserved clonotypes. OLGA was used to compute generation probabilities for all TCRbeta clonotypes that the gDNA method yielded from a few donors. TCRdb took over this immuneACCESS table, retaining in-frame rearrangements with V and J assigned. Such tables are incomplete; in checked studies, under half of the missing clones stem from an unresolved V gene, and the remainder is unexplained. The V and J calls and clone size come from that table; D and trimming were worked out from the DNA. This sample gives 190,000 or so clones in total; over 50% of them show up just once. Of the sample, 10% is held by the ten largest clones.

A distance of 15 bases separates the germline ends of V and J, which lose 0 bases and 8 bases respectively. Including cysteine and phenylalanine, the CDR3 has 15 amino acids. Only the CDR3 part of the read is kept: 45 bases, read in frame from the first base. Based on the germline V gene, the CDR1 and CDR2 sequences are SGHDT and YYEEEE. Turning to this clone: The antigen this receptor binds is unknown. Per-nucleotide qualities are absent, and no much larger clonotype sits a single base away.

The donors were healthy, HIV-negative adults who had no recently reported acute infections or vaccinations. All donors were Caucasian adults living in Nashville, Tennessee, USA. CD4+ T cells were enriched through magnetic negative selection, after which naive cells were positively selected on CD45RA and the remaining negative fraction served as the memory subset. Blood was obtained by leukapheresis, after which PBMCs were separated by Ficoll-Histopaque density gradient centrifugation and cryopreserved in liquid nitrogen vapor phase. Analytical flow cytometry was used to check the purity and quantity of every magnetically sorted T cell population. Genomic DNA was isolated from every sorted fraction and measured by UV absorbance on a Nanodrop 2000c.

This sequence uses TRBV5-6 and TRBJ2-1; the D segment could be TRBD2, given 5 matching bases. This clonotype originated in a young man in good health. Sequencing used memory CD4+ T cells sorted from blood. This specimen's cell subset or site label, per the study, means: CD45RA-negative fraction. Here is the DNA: TGTGCCAGCAGCTTGGTTGGCGACTATAGGGATGAGCAGTTCTTC. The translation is CASSLVGDYRDEQFF. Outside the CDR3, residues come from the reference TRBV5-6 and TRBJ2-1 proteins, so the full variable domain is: DAGVTQSPTHLIKTRGQQVTLRCSPKSGHDTVSWYQQALGQGPQFIFQYYEEEERQRGNFPDRFSGHQFPNYSSELNVNALLLGDSALYLCASSLVGDYRDEQFFGPGTRLTVL.